The next 26 T cell receptor beta chains were all read from a single sample in a study of early T cells in non-severe SARS-CoV-2 infection. TCRdb used MiXCR to reprocess the 5' RACE reads, holding one entry per CDR3 protein. The data hold just under 65,000 distinct CDR3 sequences, with around 12% observed a single time. Material for sequencing was whole blood. Every receptor here comes from an adult who was a healthcare worker with PCR-confirmed SARS-CoV-2 infection or an uninfected control (not recorded which).

This clonotype was observed at least ten times. The rearrangement links TRBV7-2 to TRBJ2-3; TRBD2 agrees at 12 bases. Germline CDR1 is SGHTA and CDR2 is FQGNSA. CDR3 length: 17 residues. The CDR3 DNA is TGTGCGATCGGCGCTAGCGGGGGGGCCCGAGACACAGATACGCAGTATTTT. Translation gives CAIGASGGARDTDTQYF.

The chain carries TRBV5-4 and TRBJ1-6, with 7 bases identical to TRBD1. Losses at the gene ends were 1 base for V and 9 bases for J; bases not matched to a gene: 7. The germline V gene has CDR1 SGHNT and CDR2 YYREEE (reference sequence). The CDR3 spans 15 residues. The CDR3 protein is CASSLKSGGLSPLHF. Here the CDR3 DNA reads TGTGCCAGCAGCTTGAAGTCAGGGGGGCTTTCACCCCTCCACTTT.

This clonotype was seen a handful of times. The V call is TRBV5-6, the J call TRBJ2-2; TRBD1 might be the D (5 bases). The length of the CDR3 is 16 residues. Germline lookup yields CDR1 SGHDT and CDR2 YYEEEE. Trimming shortened V by 3 bases and J by 4 bases, and 16 bases separated the two germline ends. This CDR3 is CASSWRMGRSTGELFF. The DNA of the CDR3 is TGTGCCAGCAGCTGGCGTATGGGGCGCAGCACCGGGGAGCTGTTTTTT.

The sample holds a few counts of this clonotype. The J gene is TRBJ2-1, the V gene TRBV20-1, with D possibly being TRBD2 (5 bases). Germline CDR1 reads DFQATT; CDR2 reads SNEGSKA (reference sequence). This CDR3 comprises 15 residues. V lost 0 bases, J lost 6 bases, and 15 bases lay in between. CDR3 loop: CSARDRASLGNEQFF. The CDR3 DNA is TGCAGTGCTAGAGATCGCGCTAGCTTGGGCAATGAGCAGTTCTTC.

This clonotype has ten or more counts. Here the CDR3 DNA reads TGCAGCACAAAACAGGGGGCAGGTAGAGGCAATGAGCAGTTCTTC. This gives the protein CSTKQGAGRGNEQFF. The chain employs TRBV29-1 and TRBJ2-1; 9 nucleotides match TRBD1. This CDR3 comprises 15 residues. V trimming: 8 bases; J trimming: 6 bases; junction bases outside the gene matches: 14. The germline gives CDR1 SQVTM, CDR2 ANQGSEA.

This clonotype was found a few times. The chain carries TRBV4-3 and TRBJ1-5; a possible D gene is TRBD1 (5 bases). Trimming shortened V by 4 bases and J by 3 bases, and 19 bases separated the two germline ends. CDR1 is LGHNA and CDR2 is YSLEER in the germline V gene. The CDR3 runs to 17 residues. The CDR3 sequence: CASSPVAGVDYNQPQHF. The CDR3 DNA reads TGCGCCAGCAGCCCAGTAGCGGGGGTTGATTACAATCAGCCCCAGCATTTT.

In its sample, this clonotype was seen many times. The rearrangement links TRBV6-2 or TRBV6-3 to TRBJ2-7; 10 positions agree with TRBD2. Germline CDR1 and CDR2: MNHEY and SVGEGT. With V trimmed by 4 bases and J by 11 bases, 11 bases remained unmatched. CDR3 length: 14 residues. This CDR3 reads CASSSTGTSAREYF. CDR3 bases: TGTGCCAGCAGTTCTACCGGGACTAGCGCCCGCGAGTACTTC.

The gene calls are TRBV21-1 and TRBJ1-6; the tabulated D call, TRBD1, remains unverified against the DNA. TRBV21-1 represents a pseudogene. The CDR3 totals 15 residues. CDR3 protein: CASSPLGVSGSPLHF. CDR3 DNA sequence: TGTGCCAGCAGCCCCCTGGGGGTGTCGGGCTCACCCCTCCACTTT.

This clonotype was seen at least ten times. The rearrangement links TRBV27 to TRBJ2-5; TRBD1 might be the D (6 bases). The CDR3 loop spans 15 amino acids. V shed 0 bases and J shed 5 bases, with 13 bases lying between them. Looked up from germline, CDR1 is MNHEY and CDR2 is SMNVEV (reference sequence). The CDR3 loop is CASSLSWGQVETQYF. As DNA, the CDR3 is TGTGCCAGCAGTTTATCTTGGGGGCAGGTGGAGACCCAGTACTTC.

This clonotype has just a few counts. This chain joins TRBV11-2 and TRBJ2-2; possibly TRBD1 for D (5 bases). V was clipped by 4 bases and J by 1 base, with 10 bases between them. The CDR3 covers 15 residues. Per germline, CDR1 SGHAT and CDR2 FQNNGV. The CDR3 DNA is TGTGCCAGCAGCTGGGGCAGGCAGAACACCGGGGAGCTGTTTTTT. Its protein is CASSWGRQNTGELFF.

Ten or more counts support this clonotype. The J gene is TRBJ2-7, the V gene TRBV20-1; TRBD1 might be the D (6 bases). The CDR3 has 13 residues. Germline-derived CDR1 and CDR2 are DFQATT and SNEGSKA (reference sequence). Trimming took 0 bases from V and 3 from J, leaving 9 bases between them. This CDR3 is CSARDARGYEQYF. The CDR3 nucleotides read TGCAGTGCTAGAGATGCCAGGGGCTACGAGCAGTACTTC.

The V and J genes are TRBV5-1 and TRBJ1-2; D remains ambiguous. Germline-derived CDR1 and CDR2 are SGHRS and YFSETQ. CDR3 length equals 13 residues. Deletions cut 0 bases from V and 8 bases from J, with 11 bases between. The CDR3 sequence is CASSLAFGYGYTF. In nucleotides, the CDR3 is TGCGCCAGCAGCTTGGCCTTTGGATACGGCTACACCTTC. The variable domain in full, with the rest retrieved from reference TRBV5-1 and TRBJ1-2, is KAGVTQTPRYLIKTRGQQVTLSCSPISGHRSVSWYQQTPGQGLQFLFEYFSETQRNKGNFPGRFSGRQFSNSRSEMNVSTLELGDSALYLCASSLAFGYGYTFGSGTRLTVV.

The rearrangement links TRBV2 to TRBJ2-5; D is undetermined. V lost 7 bases to trimming and J lost 5 bases, with 11 bases between them. The CDR3 is made up of 12 amino acids. Per the germline V gene, CDR1 is SNHLY and CDR2 is FYNNEI. CDR3 coding DNA: TGTGCCAGCACCGCTTCCCAGGAGACCCAGTACTTC. Translating it yields CASTASQETQYF. The full variable domain, rest sourced from reference TRBV2 and TRBJ2-5, is EPEVTQTPSHQVTQMGQEVILRCVPISNHLYFYWYRQILGQKVEFLVSFYNNEISEKSEIFDDQFSVERPDGSNFTLKIRSTKLEDSAMYFCASTASQETQYFGPGTRLLVL.

This clonotype showed up many times. Germline and junction disagree at one end, which may indicate a read error. The chain carries TRBV4-2 and TRBJ2-2; D unclear. The CDR3 runs to 12 residues. Germline CDR1 LGHNA, CDR2 YNFKEQ. Written as DNA, the CDR3 is TGTGCCAGCAGCGAAGAGATGGGGGAGCTGTTTTTT. The encoded protein is CASSEEMGELFF.

This clonotype came up a few times. This rearrangement joins TRBV5-4 to TRBJ1-2; TRBD1 aligns across 8 bases. Germline V gene data show CDR1 as SGHNT and CDR2 as YYREEE (reference sequence). The CDR3 has 13 residues. Unmatched junction bases numbered 5, after V lost 2 bases and J lost 8 bases. CDR3: CASSFSGGGGYTF. In DNA, the CDR3 is TGTGCCAGCAGCTTTTCAGGGGGCGGCGGCTACACCTTC.

This clonotype was seen at least ten times. This sequence joins TRBV5-1 and TRBJ2-7; TRBD1 matches at 7 bases. This CDR3 has 12 amino acids. From germline, CDR1 is SGHRS and CDR2 YFSETQ. Losses at the gene ends were 7 bases for V and 6 bases for J; bases not matched to a gene: 7. The CDR3 region has the DNA TGCGCCAGCGGATCAGACAGGGTCGAGCAGTACTTC. Translation gives CASGSDRVEQYF.

In this sample, this clonotype turned up many times. V gene TRBV5-5 combines with J gene TRBJ2-7, with D perhaps given as TRBD1 or TRBD2 (5 bases each). The CDR3 contains 15 residues. CDR1 and CDR2 from the germline V gene are SGHKS and YYEKEE (reference sequence). The V gene lost 3 bases and the J gene lost 0 bases, with 13 bases spanning the gap. DNA for the CDR3: TGTGCCAGCAGCTGGGACGGCCGATCCTCCTACGAGCAGTACTTC. Amino acids: CASSWDGRSSYEQYF.

This chain uses TRBV5-6 with TRBJ2-5; D gene uncertain. Germline lookup yields CDR1 SGHDT and CDR2 YYEEEE. This CDR3 has 12 residues. V lost 4 bases to trimming and J lost 2 bases, with 6 bases between them. The chain's CDR3 is CASSPRQETQYF. The CDR3 coding sequence is TGTGCCAGCAGCCCCAGGCAAGAGACCCAGTACTTC.

This sequence joins TRBV7-2 and TRBJ2-5; TRBD2 matches at 7 bases. With V trimmed by 5 bases and J by 5 bases, 8 bases remained unmatched. CDR1 is SGHTA and CDR2 is FQGNSA in the germline V gene. This CDR3 is 14 amino acids long. CDR3 amino acids: CASSLGGIGETQYF. CDR3 nucleotide sequence: TGTGCCAGCAGCCTCGGGGGGATCGGTGAGACCCAGTACTTC.

This clonotype was observed a handful of times. V gene TRBV20-1 combines with J gene TRBJ1-5; no clear D. CDR1 is DFQATT and CDR2 is SNEGSKA in the germline V gene (reference sequence). The CDR3 is made up of 12 amino acids. V was cut by 4 bases and J by 1 base, with 5 bases left in between. CDR3 sequence reads: CSATDSNQPQHF. CDR3 coding DNA: TGCAGTGCTACGGACAGCAATCAGCCCCAGCATTTT.

The DNA of the CDR3 is TGTGCCAGCAGCGACCCTAGGACAGGCTTAGCCAAAAACATTCAGTACTTC. Amino acid sequence: CASSDPRTGLAKNIQYF. The V gene is TRBV11-2, the J gene TRBJ2-4, with 7 nucleotides matching TRBD1. J was trimmed by 0 bases and V by 5 bases; bases with no gene match: 10. There are 17 residues in the CDR3. Germline CDR1 and CDR2: SGHAT and FQNNGV.

The chain employs TRBV6-6 and TRBJ1-1; tentatively, D is TRBD1 (6 bases). CDR1 is MNHNY, CDR2 SVGAGI, per germline (reference sequence). This CDR3 is built from 17 residues. Trimming removed 5 bases from V and 6 bases from J, with 25 bases in between. The CDR3 loop reads CASSPTSGGGRFSEAFF. CDR3 nucleotides: TGTGCCAGCAGTCCGACCTCGGGCGGGGGGCGTTTCTCTGAAGCTTTCTTT.

This clonotype was seen only a few times. The V gene is TRBV7-8, the J gene TRBJ2-7; the match to TRBD1 covers 7 bases. V trimming: 5 bases; J trimming: 1 base; junction bases outside the gene matches: 14. Looked up from germline, CDR1 is SGHVS and CDR2 is FQNEAQ. This CDR3 region has 17 residues. CDR3 loop: CASSLNAGTVESYEQYF. The DNA of the CDR3 is TGTGCCAGCAGCCTAAACGCCGGGACAGTTGAGTCCTACGAGCAGTACTTC.

This clonotype was seen ten or more times. The chain uses TRBV12-3 or TRBV12-4 and TRBJ1-6, with TRBD1 identical over 9 bases. V trimming: 4 bases; J trimming: 7 bases; junction bases outside the gene matches: 5. The CDR3 loop spans 15 amino acids. CDR3 DNA: TGTGCCAGCAGTTGGAGACAGGGGGTAAATTCACCCCTCCACTTT. Translated: CASSWRQGVNSPLHF.

This clonotype was picked up a small number of times. The chain uses TRBV3-1 and TRBJ2-5; maybe TRBD1 (5 bases). The CDR3 length is 14 residues. V lost 6 bases and J lost 1, with 12 bases in between. Germline CDR1 and CDR2: LGHDT and YNNKEL (reference sequence). CDR3 protein: CASSPRTLQETQYF. As DNA, the CDR3 is TGTGCCAGCAGTCCTCGGACACTCCAAGAGACCCAGTACTTC.

This clonotype has only a few counts. The gene calls are TRBV7-9 and TRBJ2-5; D not certain. The CDR3 consists of 13 residues. Trimming cost V 4 bases and J 5 bases, with 11 bases left between them. Germline V gene lookup returns CDR1 SEHNR and CDR2 FQNEAQ (reference sequence). CDR3 DNA: TGTGCCAGCAGCTCCCTTGGTAGCGAGACCCAGTACTTC. This sequence encodes CASSSLGSETQYF.